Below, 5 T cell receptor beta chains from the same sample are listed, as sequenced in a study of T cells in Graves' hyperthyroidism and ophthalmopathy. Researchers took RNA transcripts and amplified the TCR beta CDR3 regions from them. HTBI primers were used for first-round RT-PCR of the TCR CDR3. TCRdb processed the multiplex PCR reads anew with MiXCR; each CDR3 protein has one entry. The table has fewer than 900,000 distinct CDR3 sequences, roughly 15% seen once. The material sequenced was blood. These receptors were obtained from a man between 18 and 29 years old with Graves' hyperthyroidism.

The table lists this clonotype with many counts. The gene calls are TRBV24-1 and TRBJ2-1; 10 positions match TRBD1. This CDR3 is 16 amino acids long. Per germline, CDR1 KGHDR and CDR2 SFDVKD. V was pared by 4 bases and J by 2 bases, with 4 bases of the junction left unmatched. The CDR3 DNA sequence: TGTGCCACCAGTGACGCGGACAGGGGGGCCTACAATGAGCAGTTCTTC. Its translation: CATSDADRGAYNEQFF.

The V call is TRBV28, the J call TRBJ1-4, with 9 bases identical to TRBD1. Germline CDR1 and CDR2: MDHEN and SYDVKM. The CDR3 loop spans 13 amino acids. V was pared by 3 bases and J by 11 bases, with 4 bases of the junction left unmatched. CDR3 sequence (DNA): TGTGCCAGCAGTTTTATGGGGACAGGGAAACTGTTTTTT. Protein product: CASSFMGTGKLFF. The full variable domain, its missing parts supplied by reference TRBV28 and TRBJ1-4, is DVKVTQSSRYLVKRTGEKVFLECVQDMDHENMFWYRQDPGLGLRLIYFSYDVKMKEKGDIPEGYSVSREKKERFSLILESASTNQTSMYLCASSFMGTGKLFFGSGTQLSVL.

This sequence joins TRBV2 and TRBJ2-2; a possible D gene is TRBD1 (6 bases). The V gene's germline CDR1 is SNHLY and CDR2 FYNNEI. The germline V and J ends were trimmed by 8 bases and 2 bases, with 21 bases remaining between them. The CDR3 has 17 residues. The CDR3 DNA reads TGTGCCAGCCACCCCCCAGGGGCCTTAACCAACACCGGGGAGCTGTTTTTT. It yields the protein CASHPPGALTNTGELFF.

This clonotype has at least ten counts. The CDR3, as DNA: TGTGCCAGCAGTTTGGTCCAGATTGGGGCTGATGAGCAGTTCTTC. Translated, it gives CASSLVQIGADEQFF. The chain uses TRBV28 and TRBJ2-1, with a possible D match to TRBD1 (5 bases). Germline CDR1 MDHEN, CDR2 SYDVKM. V shed 3 bases and J shed 8 bases, with 17 bases lying between them. This CDR3 has 15 residues.

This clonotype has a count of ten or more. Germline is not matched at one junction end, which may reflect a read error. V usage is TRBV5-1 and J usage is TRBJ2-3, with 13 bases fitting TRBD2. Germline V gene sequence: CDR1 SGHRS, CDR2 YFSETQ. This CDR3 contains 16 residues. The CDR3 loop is CASSLGLAGSTDTQYF. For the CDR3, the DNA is TGTGCCAGCAGTTTGGGACTAGCGGGGAGCACAGATACGCAGTATTTT.